This TCR beta chain was sequenced for a study of Ad26.COV2.S vaccination and SARS-CoV-2 variants. The study's findings and limits: TCR breadth and depth analyses may have underestimated total T cell responses.

Profiled with immunoSEQ multiplex PCR; TCRdb holds only in-frame clones, not every one. The data show hundreds of thousands of clones, with more than 70% seen just once and around 1.4% held by the top ten. With regard to this clone: Its target is not known.

Treatment: roughly 20 received Ad26.COV2.S at low or high dose, single or two shots; about 5 received placebo; per-sample allocation not given. Sampling occurred on day 63 after the first vaccine or placebo injection. This adult donor, from Boston, was 18-55 years old. As its vector, the vaccine had Ad26, which expressed Wuhan-strain SARS-CoV-2 spike. This TCR derives from a person between 18 and 60 years old who received the Ad26.COV2.S COVID-19 vaccine or a placebo. The source material was peripheral blood, sampled in a trial of Ad26.COV2.S vaccine versus placebo.

The CDR3 is CASSRRGGGNTGELFF. The CDR3 DNA is TGTGCCAGCAGCCGGCGGGGGGGCGGGAACACCGGGGAGCTGTTTTTT. The gene calls are TRBV3-1 (or the pseudogene TRBV3-2) and TRBJ2-2; 9 bases align to TRBD2. Germline V CDR1 and CDR2: LGHDT, YNNKEL (reference sequence). V gave up 4 bases and J gave up 1 base; unmatched junction bases: 4. This CDR3 has 16 residues.